This T cell receptor beta chain is from a study of cytomegalovirus exposure and HLA in healthy donors. CDR3 size: 13 residues. The V and J ends lost 3 bases and 9 bases respectively, with 14 bases between them. Per germline, CDR1 LGHNA and CDR2 YNFKEQ. In the case of this clone: Its antigen is undetermined.

Study findings and constraints: Most CMV-associated TCR beta chains were later found to appear HLA-restricted. A cluster of highly shared sequence variants was likely a sequencing artifact. Immune exposure data for these donors was limited to CMV serostatus.

The PCR ran on 60 Vbeta and 13 Jbeta primers. Sequenced by immunoSEQ multiplex PCR; TCRdb stores in-frame clones only, minus some. The sample yields about 190,000 clones, about 77% seen once. The chain recombines TRBV4-2 with TRBJ1-2, with no clear D. The sample was PBMCs. This receptor was taken from a man in his thirties or forties in good health and CMV-seropositive. This CDR3 reads CASSQLAPMRYTF. Written as DNA, the CDR3 is TGTGCCAGCAGCCAGTTAGCACCTATGCGCTACACCTTC.